This record concerns one T cell receptor (beta chain) sequence. The antigen is unknown. Assay used: immunoSEQ multiplex PCR; TCRdb lists only in-frame clones, some missing. The sample holds 100,000 to 120,000 clones, about four fifths seen once. The sample originates from a study of T cell responses to AZD1222 COVID-19 vaccine. Findings of the study overall: Spike regions recognized by vaccine-associated CD4 TCRs spanned the protein, led by 160-218 and 743-854. Seropositive status at baseline applied to only a handful of AZD1222 recipients. Donors were chiefly white British, with a greater number of females, and clonal diversity was perhaps underestimated. Regions left unmutated in variants are reportedly the target of nearly half of spike-specific TCRs.

CDR1 and CDR2 from the germline V gene are MDHEN and SYDVKM. V lost 3 bases and J lost 7; bases outside the gene matches: 8. The CDR3 has 15 residues. Sequences were derived from peripheral blood, sampled on day 0 of AZD1222 vaccination. The chain combines TRBV28 with TRBJ1-5, with TRBD1 matching 8 bases. The sequence was collected from an adult in good health. CDR3 coding DNA: TGTGCCAGCAGTTTTACCAGGGGGCGTCGGCAGCCCCAGCATTTT. This gives the protein CASSFTRGRRQPQHF. Full variable domain (remainder filled in from reference TRBV28 and TRBJ1-5): DVKVTQSSRYLVKRTGEKVFLECVQDMDHENMFWYRQDPGLGLRLIYFSYDVKMKEKGDIPEGYSVSREKKERFSLILESASTNQTSMYLCASSFTRGRRQPQHFGDGTRLSIL.